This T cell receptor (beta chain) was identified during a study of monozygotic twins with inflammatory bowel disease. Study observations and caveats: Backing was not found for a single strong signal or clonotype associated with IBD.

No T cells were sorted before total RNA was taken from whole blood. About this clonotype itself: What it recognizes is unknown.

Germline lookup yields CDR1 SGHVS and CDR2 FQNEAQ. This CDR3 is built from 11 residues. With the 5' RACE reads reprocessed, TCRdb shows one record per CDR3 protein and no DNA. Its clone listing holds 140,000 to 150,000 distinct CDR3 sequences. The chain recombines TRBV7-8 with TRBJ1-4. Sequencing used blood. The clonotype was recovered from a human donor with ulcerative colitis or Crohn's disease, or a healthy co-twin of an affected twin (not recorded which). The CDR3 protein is CASSLGFKLFF.